This TCR beta chain was identified in a study of response to subunit inactivated influenza vaccine. Per the germline V gene, CDR1 is SGHRS and CDR2 is YFSETQ. The V gene lost 2 bases and the J gene lost 3 bases, with 8 bases spanning the gap. This CDR3 is built from 14 residues. This clonotype occurred many times. Each CDR3 protein is one row after TCRdb ran MiXCR on the RT-PCR reads. This sample yields 450,000 to 600,000 distinct CDR3 sequences, of which around 7.9% are seen a single time; approximately 14% belongs to the top ten. This rearrangement joins TRBV5-1 to TRBJ2-2; D ambiguous. This material consisted of PBMCs from blood, taken around 2 years after vaccination. The TCR originated in a man between 50 and 69 years old who received an inactivated influenza vaccine. For the CDR3, the DNA is TGCGCCAGCAGCTTATTACAAGACACCGGGGAGCTGTTTTTT. As protein: CASSLLQDTGELFF.